Below are 2 T cell receptor beta chains sequenced from a single sample in a study of T-cell memory formation after mild COVID-19. TCRdb called the 5' RACE reads again in MiXCR, with one record for every CDR3 protein. The sample records over 10,000 distinct CDR3 sequences, 12% being singletons. What was sequenced was PBMCs or a T cell subset sorted from them (not recorded which). The source is an adult woman who had mild COVID-19 (a few samples of this study predate the infection). Cell type and time point are not known.

By share, this clonotype counts as medium-sized. The chain couples TRBV27 to TRBJ2-1; the D gene is possibly TRBD2 (6 bases). Germline V lookup: CDR1 MNHEY, CDR2 SMNVEV (reference sequence). The V end was cut by 4 bases, the J end by 5 bases, with 18 bases between. The CDR3 is made up of 16 amino acids. The CDR3 sequence: CASSSPFGGINNEQFF. CDR3 in DNA: TGTGCCAGCAGTTCACCCTTTGGCGGGATAAACAATGAGCAGTTCTTC.

This clonotype was seen repeatedly, ten times or more. This chain links TRBV20-1 with TRBJ1-2; the D gene is possibly TRBD1 (6 bases). The CDR3 has 13 residues. Germline V gene lookup returns CDR1 DFQATT and CDR2 SNEGSKA (reference sequence). Trimming took 6 bases from V and 3 from J, leaving 14 bases between them. The CDR3: CSAARGADYGYTF. For the CDR3, the DNA is TGCAGTGCAGCAAGGGGGGCGGACTATGGCTACACCTTC.